The clone carrying this T cell receptor (beta chain) appeared many times. The antigen remains undetermined. In each sequencing run, over 180 million TCR-beta sequences were generated from 15-18 subjects. TCRdb re-called the 5' RACE reads through MiXCR, storing one row per CDR3 protein. The data hold 55,000 to 70,000 distinct CDR3 sequences, with 2.5% to 3.5% observed a single time. The data were taken from a study of neurological immune-mediated disorders. Overall study findings and caveats: CDR3 amino acid sequences of expanded clones were not shared across subjects, a result suggesting private repertoires in all groups. Neither clinical nor MRI features were associated with the multiple sclerosis repertoire cluster.

The TCR sequence derives from a woman aged 50 to 65 with multiple sclerosis. What was sequenced was PBMCs.

CDR3 in amino acids: CASTTDGGYTDTQYF. The CDR3 DNA reads as TGCGCCAGCACCACCGACGGGGGGTACACAGATACGCAGTATTTT. The gene calls are TRBV5-1 and TRBJ2-3; 7 bases line up with TRBD2. The CDR3 runs 15 residues. V shed 6 bases, J shed 2 bases, and the junction held 9 bases outside the gene matches. Germline V CDR1 and CDR2: SGHRS, YFSETQ.